The sequence of this T cell receptor (beta chain) was determined in a study of cytomegalovirus exposure and HLA in healthy donors. The PCR used 60 Vbeta and 13 Jbeta primers. Assay: immunoSEQ multiplex PCR; the TCRdb copy retains only in-frame clones and omits some. The table lists under 100,000 clones, around three fifths of them singletons. Germline CDR1 LGHNA, CDR2 YNFKEQ. V lost 5 bases and J 4 bases, leaving 18 bases between the germline ends. This CDR3 has 16 amino acids. Concerning this clone itself: Its antigen is unknown.

General study points: In an earlier analysis, productive rearrangement rates for most beta V segments clustered near 87% or 30%.

This chain connects TRBV4-2 to TRBJ1-3; possibly TRBD1 for D (5 bases). This receptor was identified in a woman between 35 and 50 years old in good health and CMV-seropositive. Sequencing was performed on PBMCs. CDR3: CASSSPETAEGNTIYF. Here the CDR3 DNA reads TGTGCCAGCAGCTCACCTGAGACAGCCGAGGGAAACACCATATATTTT.